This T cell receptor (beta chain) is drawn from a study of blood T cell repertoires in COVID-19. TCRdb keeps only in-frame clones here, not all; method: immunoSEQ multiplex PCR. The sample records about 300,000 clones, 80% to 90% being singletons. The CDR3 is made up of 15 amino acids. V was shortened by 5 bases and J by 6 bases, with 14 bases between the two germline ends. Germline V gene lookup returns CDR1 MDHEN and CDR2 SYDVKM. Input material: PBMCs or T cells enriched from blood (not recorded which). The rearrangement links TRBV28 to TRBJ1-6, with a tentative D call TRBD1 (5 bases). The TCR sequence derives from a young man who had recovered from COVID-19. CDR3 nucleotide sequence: TGTGCCAGCAGTCCCCAGGGATTTGGTAATTCACCCCTCCACTTT. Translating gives CASSPQGFGNSPLHF.